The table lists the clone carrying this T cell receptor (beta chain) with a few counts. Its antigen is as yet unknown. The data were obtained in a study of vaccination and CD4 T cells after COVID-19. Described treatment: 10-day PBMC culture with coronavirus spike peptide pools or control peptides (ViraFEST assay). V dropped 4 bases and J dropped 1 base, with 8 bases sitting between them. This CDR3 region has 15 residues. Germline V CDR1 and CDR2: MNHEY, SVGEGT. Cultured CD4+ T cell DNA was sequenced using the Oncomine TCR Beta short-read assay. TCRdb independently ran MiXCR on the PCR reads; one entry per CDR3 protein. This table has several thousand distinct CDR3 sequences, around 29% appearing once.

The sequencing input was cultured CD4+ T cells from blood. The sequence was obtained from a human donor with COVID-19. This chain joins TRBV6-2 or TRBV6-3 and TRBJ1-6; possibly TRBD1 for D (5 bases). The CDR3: CASSWGISYNSPLHF. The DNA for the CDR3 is TGTGCCAGCAGTTGGGGGATTTCCTATAATTCACCCCTCCACTTT.